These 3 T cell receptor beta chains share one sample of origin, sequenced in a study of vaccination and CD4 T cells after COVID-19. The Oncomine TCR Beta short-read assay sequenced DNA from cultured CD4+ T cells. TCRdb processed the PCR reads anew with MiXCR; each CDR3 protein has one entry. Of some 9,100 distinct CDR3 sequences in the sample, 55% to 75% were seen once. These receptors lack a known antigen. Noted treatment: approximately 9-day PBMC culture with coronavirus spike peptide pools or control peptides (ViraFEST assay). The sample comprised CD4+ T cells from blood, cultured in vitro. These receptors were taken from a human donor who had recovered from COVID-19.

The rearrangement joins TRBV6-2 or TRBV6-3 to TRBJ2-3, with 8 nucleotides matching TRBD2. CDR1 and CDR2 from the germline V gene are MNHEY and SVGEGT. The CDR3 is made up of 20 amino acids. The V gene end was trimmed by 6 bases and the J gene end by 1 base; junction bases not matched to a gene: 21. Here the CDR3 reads CASRPGLPTGRGVRTDTQYF. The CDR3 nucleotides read TGTGCCAGCAGGCCAGGCCTCCCGACTGGGCGGGGGGTCCGCACAGATACGCAGTATTTT.

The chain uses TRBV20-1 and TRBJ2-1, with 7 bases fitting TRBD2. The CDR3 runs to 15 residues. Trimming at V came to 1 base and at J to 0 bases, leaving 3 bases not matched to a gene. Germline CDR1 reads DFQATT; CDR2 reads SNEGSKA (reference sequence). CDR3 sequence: CSARAASGSYNEQFF. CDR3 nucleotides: TGCAGTGCTAGAGCGGCTAGCGGCTCCTACAATGAGCAGTTCTTC.

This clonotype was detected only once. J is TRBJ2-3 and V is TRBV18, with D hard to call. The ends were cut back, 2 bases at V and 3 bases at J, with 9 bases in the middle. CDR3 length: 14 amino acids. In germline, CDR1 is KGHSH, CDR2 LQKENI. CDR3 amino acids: CASSPSGETDTQYF. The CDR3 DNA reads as TGTGCCAGCTCACCATCGGGTGAAACAGATACGCAGTATTTT.